Listed below are T cell receptor beta chains from one sample, sequenced in a study of immune evolution from preneoplasia to lung adenocarcinoma. Profiled with immunoSEQ multiplex PCR; TCRdb holds only in-frame clones, not every one. The sample yields 5,000 to 7,000 clones, around 85% seen once. The sequencing sample was made of FFPE invasive lung adenocarcinoma tissue. These TCRs come from a person between 50 and 69 years old with lung adenocarcinoma. Each CDR3 is given with its conserved first and last residue. A D gene is named only where the DNA matches it firmly. A row's size may be missing; if present it is once, few, many or a size class.

v_call	cdr3_length	j_call	clone_size	d_call	cdr3_aa	cdr3_nt
TRBV27	16	TRBJ1-4	NA	NA	CASSLSPAAPFEKLFF	TGTGCCAGCAGTTTATCCCCCGCGGCTCCCTTTGAAAAACTGTTTTTT
TRBV9	16	TRBJ1-3	NA	NA	CASSVGPQTSGNTIYF	TGTGCCAGCAGCGTAGGGCCGCAGACTTCTGGAAACACCATATATTTT
TRBV6-4	13	TRBJ2-2	NA	NA	CASSDSDSGELFF	TGTGCCAGCAGTGACTCGGACTCCGGGGAGCTGTTTTTT
TRBV6-5	11	TRBJ1-1	NA	NA	CASIEGIKAFF	TGTGCCAGCATTGAGGGAATTAAAGCTTTCTTT
TRBV28	16	TRBJ2-7	once	NA	CASSYLGVLRSYEQYF	TGTGCCAGCAGTTATTTAGGGGTACTCCGCTCCTACGAGCAGTACTTC
TRBV6-1	14	TRBJ2-1	NA	TRBD1	CASSELGQAAGQFF	TGTGCCAGCAGTGAATTGGGACAGGCCGCCGGGCAGTTCTTC
TRBV2	15	TRBJ2-7	NA	TRBD2	CASSPRVAGPYEQYF	TGTGCCAGCAGCCCCCGGGTAGCGGGCCCCTACGAGCAGTACTTC
TRBV30	13	TRBJ2-2	NA	NA	CAWSLWGPGELFF	TGTGCCTGGAGTCTCTGGGGACCCGGGGAGCTGTTTTTT
TRBV13	16	TRBJ2-5	NA	NA	CASSNSGFAREETQYF	TGTGCCAGCAGCAACTCAGGGTTCGCTAGGGAAGAGACCCAGTACTTC
TRBV7-2	12	TRBJ1-2	NA	NA	CASSPLSGGYTF	TGTGCCAGCAGCCCCCTGTCGGGGGGCTACACCTTC
TRBV6-5	14	TRBJ1-2	NA	NA	CASSYDKANYGYTF	TGTGCCAGCAGTTACGACAAAGCTAACTATGGCTACACCTTC
TRBV19	19	TRBJ1-2	NA	TRBD1	CASSTLISRTGNSNYGYTF	TGTGCCAGTAGTACGTTAATATCTCGGACAGGAAACTCTAACTATGGCTACACCTTC
TRBV11-2	16	TRBJ2-7	NA	NA	CASSLVGIAGLLEQYF	TGTGCCAGCAGCTTAGTGGGTATCGCGGGACTTCTCGAGCAGTACTTC
TRBV30	14	TRBJ1-4	NA	NA	CAWSGGAGAEKLFF	TGTGCCTGGAGTGGAGGAGCAGGGGCGGAAAAACTGTTTTTT
TRBV7-5	15	TRBJ2-5	NA	NA	CARSLDRKNQETQYF	TGTGCCAGAAGCCTGGACAGGAAGAACCAAGAGACCCAGTACTTC
TRBV4-1	15	TRBJ2-3	NA	NA	CASSQVGSSTDTQYF	TGCGCCAGCAGCCAAGTAGGGTCCAGCACAGATACGCAGTATTTT
TRBV28	14	TRBJ1-5	NA	NA	CASRPAGGNQPQHF	TGTGCCAGCAGACCCGCGGGGGGCAATCAGCCCCAGCATTTT
TRBV2	14	TRBJ1-1	NA	TRBD1	CASSESGGYSEAFF	TGTGCCAGCAGTGAATCAGGGGGCTACTCTGAAGCTTTCTTT
TRBV7-9	16	TRBJ2-2	NA	NA	CASSLRQGTNTGELFF	TGTGCCAGCAGCTTAAGGCAGGGGACGAACACCGGGGAGCTGTTTTTT
TRBV19	13	TRBJ2-1	NA	NA	CASSIGSSGEQFF	TGTGCCAGTAGTATCGGCTCCTCGGGTGAGCAGTTCTTC
TRBV5-1	18	TRBJ2-3	NA	TRBD2	CASSLGLAGVYSTDTQYF	TGCGCCAGCAGCCTCGGTCTAGCGGGAGTTTACAGCACAGATACGCAGTATTTT
TRBV28	16	TRBJ2-1	NA	TRBD1	CASRETGGGSYNEQFF	TGTGCCAGCAGGGAAACAGGGGGCGGTTCCTACAATGAGCAGTTCTTC
TRBV5-1	14	TRBJ1-4	NA	TRBD1	CASSPGQGHEKLFF	TGCGCCAGCAGCCCAGGACAGGGCCATGAAAAACTGTTTTTT
TRBV5-1	15	TRBJ1-1	NA	NA	CASSLSTGLNTEAFF	TGCGCCAGCAGCTTGAGTACAGGGCTGAACACTGAAGCTTTCTTT
TRBV7-9	14	TRBJ2-1	NA	NA	CASTLAASYNEQFF	TGTGCCAGCACCCTAGCTGCATCCTACAATGAGCAGTTCTTC
TRBV4-2	17	TRBJ2-2	few	NA	CASSQNARSANTGELFF	TGTGCCAGCAGCCAAAACGCTCGGAGCGCGAACACCGGGGAGCTGTTTTTT
TRBV11-1	11	TRBJ1-2	NA	NA	CASSPRQADTF	TGTGCCAGCAGCCCTAGACAGGCGGACACCTTC
TRBV29-1	12	TRBJ1-1	NA	NA	CSVDMTPTEAFF	TGCAGCGTTGACATGACCCCTACTGAAGCTTTCTTT
TRBV7-2	14	TRBJ2-7	once	TRBD2	CASSQTSGTYEQYF	TGTGCCAGCAGCCAGACTAGCGGTACCTACGAGCAGTACTTC
TRBV10-1	15	TRBJ2-5	NA	NA	CASSELDRGEETQYF	TGCGCCAGCAGTGAGCTAGATCGAGGGGAAGAGACCCAGTACTTC
TRBV10-3	12	TRBJ1-3	NA	NA	CAANRDGNTIYF	TGTGCCGCTAACAGAGACGGAAACACCATATATTTT
TRBV7-3	14	TRBJ2-1	NA	TRBD2	CASSFGLVGNEQFF	TGTGCCAGCAGCTTCGGACTAGTGGGTAATGAGCAGTTCTTC
TRBV6-6	11	TRBJ2-2	NA	NA	CASTNTGELFF	TGTGCCAGCACGAACACCGGGGAGCTGTTTTTT
TRBV30	13	TRBJ2-3	NA	NA	CAWLDRLSDTQYF	TGTGCCTGGTTGGATAGACTGTCAGATACGCAGTATTTT
TRBV6-1	16	TRBJ1-1	NA	NA	CASSEALGDVNTEAFF	TGTGCCAGCAGTGAAGCTTTGGGGGATGTGAACACTGAAGCTTTCTTT
TRBV30	14	TRBJ2-3	NA	NA	CAWRPLVGTDTQYF	TGTGCCTGGAGGCCCTTAGTTGGCACAGATACGCAGTATTTT
TRBV5-1	15	TRBJ2-5	NA	NA	CASSPGDSWIETQYF	TGCGCCAGCAGCCCCGGTGATAGCTGGATAGAGACCCAGTACTTC
TRBV7-2	17	TRBJ2-3	NA	TRBD2	CASSAAGRRGSTDTQYF	TGTGCCAGCAGCGCAGCGGGGAGGCGGGGAAGCACAGATACGCAGTATTTT
TRBV30	13	TRBJ2-3	NA	TRBD1	CAWSGQSQGTQYF	TGTGCCTGGTCGGGACAGTCACAGGGTACGCAGTATTTT
TRBV20-1	11	TRBJ1-1	NA	NA	CSAMENTEAFF	TGCAGTGCTATGGAGAACACTGAAGCTTTCTTT
TRBV6-1	14	TRBJ2-7	NA	TRBD1	CASSTTGESYEQYF	TGTGCCAGCAGTACGACAGGGGAGTCCTACGAGCAGTACTTC